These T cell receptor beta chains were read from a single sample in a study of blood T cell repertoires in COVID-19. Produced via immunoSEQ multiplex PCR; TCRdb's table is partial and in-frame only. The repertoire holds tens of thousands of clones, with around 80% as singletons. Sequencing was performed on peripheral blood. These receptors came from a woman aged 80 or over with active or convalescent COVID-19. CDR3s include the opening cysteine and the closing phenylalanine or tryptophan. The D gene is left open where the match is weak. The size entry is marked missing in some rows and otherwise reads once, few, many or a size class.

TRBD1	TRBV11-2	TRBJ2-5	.	TGTGCCAGCAGCTTAGGCCTTGGACAGGACCAAGAGACCCAGTACTTC	CASSLGLGQDQETQYF
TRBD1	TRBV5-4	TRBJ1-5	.	TGTGCCAGCAGCTTGGGGACAGGGCAGGGGCAGCCCCAGCATTTT	CASSLGTGQGQPQHF
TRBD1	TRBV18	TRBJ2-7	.	TGTGCCAGCTCACCTTGGACAGGGGGGCCTGGCGAGCAGTACTTC	CASSPWTGGPGEQYF
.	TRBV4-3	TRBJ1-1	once	TGCGCCAGCAGCCAAGAATGGGCGAAAAACACTGAAGCTTTCTTT	CASSQEWAKNTEAFF
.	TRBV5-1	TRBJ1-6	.	TGCGCCAGCAGCTTGGCGGGTTATGGTTCACCCCTCCACTTT	CASSLAGYGSPLHF
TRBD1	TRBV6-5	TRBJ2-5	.	TGTGCCATTACCGGGACAGGGGGGAACCAAGAGACCCAGTACTTC	CAITGTGGNQETQYF
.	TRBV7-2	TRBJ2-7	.	TGTGCCAGCAGCCCCCGGTACCCCCTCTACGAGCAGTACTTC	CASSPRYPLYEQYF
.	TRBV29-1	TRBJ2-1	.	TGCAGCGTTGGAGACAGACTCTACAGGAATGAGCAGTTCTTC	CSVGDRLYRNEQFF
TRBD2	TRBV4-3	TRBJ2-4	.	TGCGCCAGCAGCCAAGTTCTCTACCCGGGGGGCATTCAGTACTTC	CASSQVLYPGGIQYF
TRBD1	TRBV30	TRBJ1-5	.	TGTGCCTGGAGCCGGACAGGCGGCTTACCCCAGCATTTT	CAWSRTGGLPQHF
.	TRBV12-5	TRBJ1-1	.	TGTGCTAGTGGTTTGGGGCGTAAAGGCGGGTTAGGGACTGAAGCTTTCTTT	CASGLGRKGGLGTEAFF
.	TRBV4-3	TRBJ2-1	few	TGCGCCAGCAGCCAAGATCTTCTTGGCGGGGCCGCTGAGCAGTTCTTC	CASSQDLLGGAAEQFF
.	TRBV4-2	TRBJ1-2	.	TGTGCCAGCAGCCTAGCAGACAACTATGGCTACACCTTC	CASSLADNYGYTF
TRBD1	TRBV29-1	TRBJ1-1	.	TGCAGCGTGGAGGGACAGTTGAACACTGAAGCTTTCTTT	CSVEGQLNTEAFF
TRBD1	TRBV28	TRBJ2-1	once	TGTGCCAGCAGTTCCCAGACAGGGCGCAATGAGCAGTTCTTC	CASSSQTGRNEQFF
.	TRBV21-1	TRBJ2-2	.	TGTGCCAGCAGCAAATTCCGGGTTCCCGGGGAGCTGTTTTTT	CASSKFRVPGELFF
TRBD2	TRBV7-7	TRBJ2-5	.	TGTGCTAGCAGCTTCGGACTAGCGGGAGGGCAAGAGACCCAGTACTTC	CASSFGLAGGQETQYF
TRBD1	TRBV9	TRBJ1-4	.	TGTGCCAGCAGCGCCGTGACAGGGTTTAATGAAAAACTGTTTTTT	CASSAVTGFNEKLFF
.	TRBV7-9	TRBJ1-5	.	TGTGCCAGCAGCTACTCAACAGGGTTCCATCAGCCCCAGCATTTT	CASSYSTGFHQPQHF
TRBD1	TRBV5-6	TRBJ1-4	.	TGTGCCAGCAGCTGGGGACAGGGTACTGAAAAACTGTTTTTT	CASSWGQGTEKLFF
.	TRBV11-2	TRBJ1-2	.	TGTGCCAGCAGCTTAGGGCAGAAAAATGGCTACACCTTC	CASSLGQKNGYTF
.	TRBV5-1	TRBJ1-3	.	TGCGCCAGCAGCTTGGCGGGGGGCACTGGAAACACCATATATTTT	CASSLAGGTGNTIYF
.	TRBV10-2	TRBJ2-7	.	TGCGCCGTGGAGGGAGCCTACGAGCAGTACTTC	CAVEGAYEQYF
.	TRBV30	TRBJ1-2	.	TGTGCCTGGAGTCCTACGACAGGCTATGGCTACACCTTC	CAWSPTTGYGYTF
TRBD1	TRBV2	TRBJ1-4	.	TGTGCCAGCAGTTTCGACAGGGCAACTAATGAAAAACTGTTTTTT	CASSFDRATNEKLFF
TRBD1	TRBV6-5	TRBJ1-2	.	TGTGCCAGCAGTTCTGACAGGGGGCTGGGCTACACCTTC	CASSSDRGLGYTF
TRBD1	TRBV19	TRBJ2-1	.	TGTGCCAGTAGAAGGGACAGGGTCTCTCTGGGTGAGCAGTTCTTC	CASRRDRVSLGEQFF
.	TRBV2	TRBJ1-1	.	TGTGCCAACGGACAGCCGACCTACATGAACACTGAAGCTTTCTTT	CANGQPTYMNTEAFF
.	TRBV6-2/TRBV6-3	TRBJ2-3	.	TGTGCCAGCAGTTACTCTAGAGTGGTACTGGGCACAGATACGCAGTATTTT	CASSYSRVVLGTDTQYF
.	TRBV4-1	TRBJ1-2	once	TGCGCCAGCAGCCAAGACCCGGTGAACTATGGCTACACCTTC	CASSQDPVNYGYTF
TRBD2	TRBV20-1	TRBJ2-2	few	TGCAGTGCTAGTCTAGCTAGCGGTACCGGGGAGCTGTTTTTT	CSASLASGTGELFF
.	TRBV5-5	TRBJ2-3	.	TGTGCCAGCAGCTCGAACAGGCATACGCAGTATTTT	CASSSNRHTQYF
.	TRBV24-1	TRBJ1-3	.	TGTGCCACCAGTGATGGAGGGAGCTCTGGAAACACCATATATTTT	CATSDGGSSGNTIYF
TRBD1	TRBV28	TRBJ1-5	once	TGTGCCAGCAGCTTGGACAGGGATTATCAGCCCCAGCATTTT	CASSLDRDYQPQHF